The 22 T cell receptor beta chains in this list originate from one sample, sequenced in a study of tumor-infiltrating lymphocytes in primary liver carcinoma. The template, about 550 ng total RNA, yielded TCR beta cDNA made with a constant-region primer. ARM-PCR was slightly modified, and three nested multiplex PCR rounds with it gave rise to the TCR beta libraries. Primers for the first two PCR rounds were TRBV1-TRBV30 forward primers and a C-beta reverse primer (roughly 10 cycles per round). Via MiXCR, TCRdb re-called the multiplex PCR reads, giving one row per CDR3 protein. There are hundreds of thousands of distinct CDR3 sequences in the sample; almost 60% occur only once, and around 15% lies in the top ten. Blood RNA came from unsorted whole blood; germline DNA was also extracted. Sequencing was performed on peripheral blood. The source is a young woman with primary liver carcinoma and hepatitis B virus infection.

Remarks on this clonotype: An end of the junction differs from the germline gene, which may be a read error. The chain links TRBV12-3 or TRBV12-4 to TRBJ2-5; D is unclear. CDR3 length equals 13 residues. The CDR3 is CVSNPSTEKTQYF. The CDR3 coding sequence is TGTGTCAGCAACCCGTCGACGGAAAAGACCCAGTACTTC.

This clonotype has at least ten counts. The chain joins TRBV12-3 or TRBV12-4 to TRBJ1-1; possible D gene TRBD1, 5 bases. The V and J ends lost 5 bases and 1 base respectively, with 14 bases between them. The CDR3 loop spans 15 amino acids. CDR3 sequence reads: CASSTRQLSNTEAFF. The CDR3 DNA reads as TGTGCCAGCAGTACACGACAGTTATCGAACACTGAAGCTTTCTTT.

This clonotype was recorded at least ten times. The chain couples TRBV28 to TRBJ2-3, with 7 bases aligning to TRBD1. Germline V gene data show CDR1 as MDHEN and CDR2 as SYDVKM. This CDR3 is 12 amino acids long. V lost 2 bases to trimming and J lost 9 bases; unmatched junction nucleotides: 2. CDR3 residues: CASSLRGRTQYF. The CDR3 DNA is TGTGCCAGCAGTTTAAGGGGGCGGACGCAGTATTTT.

Concerning this clonotype: Just one base apart from a much larger clone, this may be a read error. The chain is built from TRBV29-1 and TRBJ2-3, with D uncertain. V was clipped by 7 bases and J by 3 bases, with 8 bases between them. The CDR3 totals 11 residues. The germline CDR1 and CDR2 sequences are SQVTM and ANQGSEA. CDR3 bases: TGCAGCGCCCCTTGGACAGATACGCAGTATTTT. Translating gives CSAPWTDTQYF.

Worth noting for this clonotype: This may arise from a read error, as a much more abundant clone is one base away. The chain carries TRBV4-3 and TRBJ2-5; possible D gene TRBD2, 5 bases. CDR3 length: 17 amino acids. Per germline, CDR1 LGHNA and CDR2 YSLEER. Here the CDR3 reads CARSQGSINILGETQYF. In nucleotides, the CDR3 is TGCGCCAGAAGCCAAGGGAGCATTAACATCCTAGGGGAGACCCAGTACTTC.

This clonotype occurred many times. This rearrangement joins TRBV29-1 to TRBJ2-1; possible D gene TRBD2, 6 bases. CDR3 size: 16 residues. Trimming stripped 1 base from V and 0 bases from J, with 13 bases between. Germline loops: CDR1 SQVTM, CDR2 ANQGSEA. The CDR3 region is CSVEGLAVSSYNEQFF. The CDR3, as DNA: TGCAGCGTTGAAGGGTTAGCGGTTAGCTCCTACAATGAGCAGTTCTTC.

A remark on this clonotype: A junction boundary mismatches the germline segment, possibly from a read error. This chain joins TRBV29-1 and TRBJ2-7; D perhaps matches TRBD2 (5 bases). This CDR3 is built from 13 residues. CDR1 and CDR2 from the germline V gene are SQVTM and ANQGSEA. The CDR3 spells CGVEVEGLYEQYF. The CDR3 region has the DNA TGCGGCGTTGAAGTTGAGGGCCTCTACGAGCAGTACTTC.

On this clonotype itself: One junction end does not reproduce the germline sequence, and a read error may be involved. J is TRBJ2-2 and V is TRBV6-6, with 8 bases identical to TRBD1. Germline values: CDR1 MNHNY, CDR2 SVGAGI (reference sequence). The CDR3 spans 16 residues. The CDR3 DNA is TGTACCAGCAGACTGATACAGGGGGTCGGCACCGGGGAGCTGTTTTTT. Protein product: CTSRLIQGVGTGELFF.

This clonotype was recorded many times. V usage is TRBV11-2 and J usage is TRBJ2-7; D remains ambiguous. This CDR3 spans 11 amino acids. Trimming pared 5 bases from V and 5 bases from J, leaving 7 bases between. Germline V gives CDR1 SGHAT, CDR2 FQNNGV. The CDR3 DNA follows: TGTGCCAGCAGCCACTTGGACGAGCAGTACTTC. It codes for CASSHLDEQYF.

This clonotype was seen many times. The chain is built from TRBV11-2 and TRBJ2-3, with a weak D call TRBD1 (6 bases). V dropped 5 bases and J dropped 6 bases, with 21 bases sitting between them. CDR1 and CDR2 (germline): SGHAT, FQNNGV. The CDR3 length is 16 residues. The CDR3 reads CASSPLPGQVKDTQYF. The CDR3 DNA reads as TGTGCCAGCAGCCCCCTCCCGGGACAAGTCAAGGATACGCAGTATTTT.

This clonotype was detected many times. J is TRBJ2-5 and V is TRBV5-5, with 12 bases identical to TRBD2. This CDR3 has 15 residues. CDR1 and CDR2 (germline): SGHKS, YYEKEE (reference sequence). Trimming at V came to 0 bases and at J to 5 bases, leaving 2 bases not matched to a gene. Written as DNA, the CDR3 is TGTGCCAGCAGCTTGGGACTAGCGGGAGTTGAGACCCAGTACTTC. It is translated as CASSLGLAGVETQYF.

A note on this clonotype: One end of the junction varies from germline; a read error may be responsible. The rearrangement links TRBV5-4 to TRBJ2-1; D is ambiguous. CDR1 is SGHNT, CDR2 YYREEE, per germline (reference sequence). The CDR3 consists of 15 residues. The CDR3, as DNA: TGTGCCAGCAGCTTGGTGGGATTTTCCTACGATGAGGAGTTCTTC. Translation gives CASSLVGFSYDEEFF.

In regard to this clonotype: The CDR3 does not close with the conserved phenylalanine or tryptophan, likely indicating a read error. This chain links TRBV29-1 with TRBJ2-7, with 8 bases matching TRBD2. Germline CDR1 is SQVTM and CDR2 is ANQGSEA. The CDR3 is 14 residues long. In DNA, the CDR3 is TGCGGCGCCTCGGGCGGGGGGCGCAGCTACGAGCAGTACTTA. Its protein is CGASGGGRSYEQYL.

The V call is TRBV6-1, the J call TRBJ2-5, with a weak D call TRBD1 (7 bases). The DNA end favors TRBJ2-1, so the J call may be wrong. Germline CDR1 reads MNHNS; CDR2 reads SASEGT. The CDR3 is 14 residues long. The CDR3 DNA follows: TGTGCCAGTTCCAATAACCTCAGGGGGGAGACCCAGTTCTTC. It specifies CASSNNLRGETQFF.

This clonotype was seen at least ten times. The chain is built from TRBV11-2 and TRBJ2-7, with a tentative D call TRBD2 (7 bases). V lost 4 bases and J lost 6, with 13 bases in between. The CDR3 loop spans 13 amino acids. CDR1 is SGHAT and CDR2 is FQNNGV in the germline V gene. CDR3 DNA: TGTGCCAGCAGCTGGGGGGGGCTGGTCGAGCAGTACTTC. Protein: CASSWGGLVEQYF.

On this clonotype itself: An end of the junction differs from the germline gene, which may be a read error. This chain connects TRBV5-6 to TRBJ2-3, with a tentative D call TRBD1 (5 bases). Germline V lookup: CDR1 SGHDT, CDR2 YYEEEE. This CDR3 has 15 amino acids. This chain's CDR3 is CACSLYGATADTQYF. The CDR3 DNA is TGTGCCTGCAGCTTGTATGGGGCTACAGCAGATACGCAGTATTTT.

Details on this clonotype: The junction and the germline gene differ at one end; a read error may be behind it. J is TRBJ1-6 and V is TRBV2; 7 nucleotides line up with TRBD1. Germline lookup yields CDR1 SNHLY and CDR2 FYNNEI. The CDR3 runs to 16 residues. DNA of the CDR3: TGTGCCGGCAGTGAAGCTTTACAGGGGCCTAATTCACCCCTCCACTTT. Encoded protein: CAGSEALQGPNSPLHF.

This chain links TRBV28 with TRBJ2-3; 9 nucleotides agree with TRBD1. This CDR3 is 15 amino acids long. Losses at the gene ends were 3 bases for V and 7 bases for J; bases not matched to a gene: 8. From germline, CDR1 is MDHEN and CDR2 SYDVKM. This chain's CDR3 is CASSFRRQGGNTQYF. The CDR3 DNA reads as TGTGCCAGCAGTTTTCGCCGACAGGGGGGGAATACGCAGTATTTT.

This clonotype turned up a few times. V usage is TRBV7-9 and J usage is TRBJ2-5, with D tentatively TRBD2 (6 bases). This CDR3 is 14 amino acids long. Trimming pared 4 bases from V and 5 bases from J, leaving 14 bases between. The V gene's germline CDR1 is SEHNR and CDR2 FQNEAQ (reference sequence). The CDR3 bases are TGTGCCAGCAGCTCTAGCGCGCGCAGGGAGACCCAGTACTTC. It yields the protein CASSSSARRETQYF.

The count of this clonotype is one. One end of the junction varies from germline; a read error may be responsible. The chain joins TRBV6-5 to TRBJ2-2, with D possibly TRBD2 on 6 matching bases. CDR1 is MNHEY and CDR2 is SVGAGI in the germline V gene. CDR3 length equals 15 residues. CDR3 region: CVSSYDGRDTGELFF. The CDR3 DNA reads as TGTGTCAGCAGTTACGACGGGAGAGACACCGGGGAGCTGTTTTTT.

The genes are TRBV6-5 and TRBJ2-5; D perhaps matches TRBD1 (5 bases). Germline V CDR1 and CDR2: MNHEY, SVGAGI. Trimming shortened V by 0 bases and J by 2 bases, and 16 bases separated the two germline ends. The CDR3 totals 17 residues. CDR3 sequence reads: CASSYSQGYSIQETQYF. Here the CDR3 DNA reads TGTGCCAGCAGTTACTCTCAGGGTTATTCGATACAAGAGACCCAGTACTTC.

Remarks on this clonotype: Just one base apart from a much larger clone, this may be a read error. The chain links TRBV6-6 to TRBJ2-7; perhaps TRBD2 as D (7 bases). V lost 8 bases to trimming and J lost 2 bases, with 19 bases between them. CDR1 is MNHNY and CDR2 is SVGAGI in the germline V gene (reference sequence). This CDR3 has 15 residues. Written as DNA, the CDR3 is TGTGCCAGCTCATGGGCGGGGGCGGACCCCTACGAGCAGTACTTC. This gives the protein CASSWAGADPYEQYF.